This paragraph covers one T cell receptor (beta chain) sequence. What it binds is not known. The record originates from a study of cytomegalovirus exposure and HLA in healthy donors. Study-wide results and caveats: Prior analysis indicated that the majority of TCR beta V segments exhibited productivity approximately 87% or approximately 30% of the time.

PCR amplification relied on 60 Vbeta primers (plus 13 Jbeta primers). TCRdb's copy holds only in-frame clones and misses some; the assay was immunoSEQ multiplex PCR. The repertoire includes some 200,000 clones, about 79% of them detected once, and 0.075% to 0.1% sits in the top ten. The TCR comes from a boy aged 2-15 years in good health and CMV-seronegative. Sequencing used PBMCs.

The CDR3 DNA follows: TGCGCCAGCAGCCAGTCGCCCCTGGGGCGCAATCAGCCCCAGCATTTT. Its translation is CASSQSPLGRNQPQHF. This chain links TRBV4-1 with TRBJ1-5; weak D call: TRBD1 (5 bases). The V gene's germline CDR1 is MGHRA and CDR2 YSYEKL. The V gene lost 3 bases and the J gene lost 2 bases, with 14 bases spanning the gap. CDR3 size: 16 residues.